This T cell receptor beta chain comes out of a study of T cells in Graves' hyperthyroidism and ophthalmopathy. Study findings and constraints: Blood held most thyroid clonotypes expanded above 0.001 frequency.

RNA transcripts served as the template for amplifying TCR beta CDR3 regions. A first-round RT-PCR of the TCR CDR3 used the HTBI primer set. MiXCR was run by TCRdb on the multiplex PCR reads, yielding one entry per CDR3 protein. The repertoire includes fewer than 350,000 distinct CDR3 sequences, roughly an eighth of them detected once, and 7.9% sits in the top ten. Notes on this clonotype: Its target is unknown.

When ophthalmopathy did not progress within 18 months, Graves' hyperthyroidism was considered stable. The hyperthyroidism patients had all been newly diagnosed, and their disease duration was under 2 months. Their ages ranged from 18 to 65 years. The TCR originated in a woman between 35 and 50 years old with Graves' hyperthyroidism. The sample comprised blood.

CDR3 sequence reads: CAHGRGGPYNEQFF. For the CDR3, the DNA is TGTGCCCACGGCCGGGGAGGGCCATACAATGAGCAGTTCTTC. The genes are TRBV28 and TRBJ2-1, with 7 bases lining up with TRBD2. CDR3 length equals 14 residues. Looked up from germline, CDR1 is MDHEN and CDR2 is SYDVKM. V shed 11 bases, J shed 4 bases, and the junction held 11 bases outside the gene matches.